This is a list of T cell receptor beta chains from one sample in a study of blood T cells in healthy people across ages. In TCRdb, the 5' RACE reads were re-called with MiXCR into one record per CDR3 protein. The sample lists around 650,000 distinct CDR3 sequences, about 43% occurring once. Sequenced sample: blood. These receptors were obtained from a man older than 75 in good health. CDR3s include the opening cysteine and the closing phenylalanine or tryptophan. Each record gives: J gene, clone size, D gene, V gene, CDR3 DNA, CDR3 protein. A D gene is named only where the DNA matches it firmly. Expanded clones are given a class, and other clones once, few, many or no size at all.

j_call: TRBJ2-7
clone_size: few
d_call: .
v_call: TRBV9
cdr3_nt: TGTGCCAGCAGCCCCCAGGGGAGCGGCTACTACGAGCAGTACTTC
cdr3_aa: CASSPQGSGYYEQYF

j_call: TRBJ2-7
clone_size: few
d_call: .
v_call: TRBV20-1
cdr3_nt: TGCAGTGCTAGAGTGACACCAACCTACGAGCAGTACTTC
cdr3_aa: CSARVTPTYEQYF

j_call: TRBJ1-5
clone_size: .
d_call: .
v_call: TRBV20-1
cdr3_nt: TGCAGTGCTAGTAGCGTGGACCTTTACAATCAGCCCCAGCATTTT
cdr3_aa: CSASSVDLYNQPQHF

j_call: TRBJ2-1
clone_size: once
d_call: TRBD1
v_call: TRBV29-1
cdr3_nt: TGCAGCGTTGGGGGGACAGGGCGGTACAATGAGCGGTTCTTC
cdr3_aa: CSVGGTGRYNERFF

j_call: TRBJ2-7
clone_size: .
d_call: .
v_call: TRBV6-2/TRBV6-3
cdr3_nt: TGTGCCAGCAGTCAAGGATACGCCGAGCAGTACTTC
cdr3_aa: CASSQGYAEQYF

j_call: TRBJ2-5
clone_size: .
d_call: .
v_call: TRBV29-1
cdr3_nt: TGCAGCGTTGAGTACAGGAATGAGCAGTACTTC
cdr3_aa: CSVEYRNEQYF

j_call: TRBJ2-5
clone_size: .
d_call: .
v_call: TRBV14
cdr3_nt: TGTGCCAGCAGCCAAGGCGTCGGGGGCGTAGTTGGGGAGACCCAGTACTTC
cdr3_aa: CASSQGVGGVVGETQYF

j_call: TRBJ2-6
clone_size: .
d_call: TRBD1
v_call: TRBV27
cdr3_nt: TGTGCCAGCTGTTCGTTCGGGACAGGGAAGGATGTCCTGACTTTC
cdr3_aa: CASCSFGTGKDVLTF

j_call: TRBJ2-3
clone_size: .
d_call: .
v_call: TRBV7-2
cdr3_nt: TGTGCCAGCAGCCTTATTCATACGCAGTATTTT
cdr3_aa: CASSLIHTQYF

j_call: TRBJ2-7
clone_size: few
d_call: TRBD1
v_call: TRBV28
cdr3_nt: TGTGCCAGCAGTCTAGTGAGACCCCAGGGGGTGTTGCAGTACTTC
cdr3_aa: CASSLVRPQGVLQYF

j_call: TRBJ2-5
clone_size: .
d_call: .
v_call: TRBV24-1
cdr3_nt: TGTGCCACCAGTGACCCCCTGACAGGTCCCCAAGAGACCCAGTACTTC
cdr3_aa: CATSDPLTGPQETQYF

j_call: TRBJ2-7
clone_size: .
d_call: .
v_call: TRBV9
cdr3_nt: TGTGCCAGCAGCGTAGGAGGTGTGGCGGGCGAGCAGTACTTC
cdr3_aa: CASSVGGVAGEQYF

j_call: TRBJ2-2
clone_size: .
d_call: .
v_call: TRBV24-1
cdr3_nt: TGTGCCACCAGTCGGCCACAGGGCGCGAACACCGGGGAGCTGTTTTTT
cdr3_aa: CATSRPQGANTGELFF

j_call: TRBJ2-1
clone_size: few
d_call: .
v_call: TRBV15
cdr3_nt: TGTGCCACCAGCAGAGAACTAGTTAGGACCGATGAGCAGTTCTTC
cdr3_aa: CATSRELVRTDEQFF

j_call: TRBJ2-6
clone_size: few
d_call: .
v_call: TRBV20-1
cdr3_nt: TGCAGTGCTAGACATGGCGGTCTCGGGGCCAACGTCCTGACTTTC
cdr3_aa: CSARHGGLGANVLTF

j_call: TRBJ2-5
clone_size: .
d_call: TRBD2
v_call: TRBV7-9
cdr3_nt: TGTGTCAGCAGCGCCGGGACTACCGAAGAGACCCAGTACTTC
cdr3_aa: CVSSAGTTEETQYF

j_call: TRBJ2-2
clone_size: .
d_call: TRBD1
v_call: TRBV4-3
cdr3_nt: TGCGCCAGCAGCCAAGATTTACCGGGACAGGGAGCCGGGGAGCTGTTTTTT
cdr3_aa: CASSQDLPGQGAGELFF

j_call: TRBJ1-2
clone_size: few
d_call: .
v_call: TRBV7-2
cdr3_nt: TGTGCCAGCAGCTCCGGGGGTTGGGGTAACTATGGCTACACCTTC
cdr3_aa: CASSSGGWGNYGYTF

j_call: TRBJ2-5
clone_size: few
d_call: .
v_call: TRBV6-2/TRBV6-3
cdr3_nt: TGTGCCAGCAGAAACGGGGGAGCTGAGACCCAGTACTTC
cdr3_aa: CASRNGGAETQYF

j_call: TRBJ2-7
clone_size: .
d_call: TRBD2
v_call: TRBV7-9
cdr3_nt: TGTGCCAGCAGCTTAGCGTTCGGGGGGAGGTCCTACAATGAGCAGTACTTC
cdr3_aa: CASSLAFGGRSYNEQYF

j_call: TRBJ1-1
clone_size: many
d_call: .
v_call: TRBV5-1
cdr3_nt: TGCGCCAGCAGCTCTGGACGGGTAATCATGAACACTGAAGCTTTCTTT
cdr3_aa: CASSSGRVIMNTEAFF

j_call: TRBJ2-3
clone_size: few
d_call: .
v_call: TRBV7-2
cdr3_nt: TGTGCCAGCAGCGCGATCGGACACAGCACAGATACGCAGTATTTT
cdr3_aa: CASSAIGHSTDTQYF

j_call: TRBJ2-7
clone_size: .
d_call: .
v_call: TRBV6-2/TRBV6-3
cdr3_nt: TGTGCCAGCAATCAGGGAAGGGACGGACGCTACGAGCAGTACTTC
cdr3_aa: CASNQGRDGRYEQYF

j_call: TRBJ2-5
clone_size: once
d_call: .
v_call: TRBV7-6
cdr3_nt: TGTGCCAGCAGCCGGGGGAGAGTACAAGAGACCCAGTACTTC
cdr3_aa: CASSRGRVQETQYF

j_call: TRBJ2-3
clone_size: few
d_call: TRBD2
v_call: TRBV20-1
cdr3_nt: TGCAGTGCTAGAGCTCCCCAGGGACTAGCGGGTTGGACTAGCACAGATACGCAGTATTTT
cdr3_aa: CSARAPQGLAGWTSTDTQYF

j_call: TRBJ2-5
clone_size: .
d_call: .
v_call: TRBV6-5
cdr3_nt: TGTGCCAGCAGTTACTCTAGCGTGGGACATCCGCAAGAGACCCAGTACTTC
cdr3_aa: CASSYSSVGHPQETQYF

j_call: TRBJ2-1
clone_size: few
d_call: .
v_call: TRBV6-6
cdr3_nt: TGTGCCAGCAGTGAGAACGGTGAGCAGTTCTTC
cdr3_aa: CASSENGEQFF

j_call: TRBJ1-2
clone_size: few
d_call: .
v_call: TRBV4-3
cdr3_nt: TGCGCCAGCAGCCCGACGGCCCAGGACAGCAAAGTCTATGGCTACACCTTC
cdr3_aa: CASSPTAQDSKVYGYTF

j_call: TRBJ2-5
clone_size: .
d_call: TRBD1
v_call: TRBV29-1
cdr3_nt: TGCAGCGTCGCAGTACAGGGGAACAACCAAGAGACCCAGTACTTC
cdr3_aa: CSVAVQGNNQETQYF

j_call: TRBJ1-6
clone_size: few
d_call: .
v_call: TRBV4-3
cdr3_nt: TGCGCCAGCAGCCAAGATTTGGGCAGTAATTCACCCCTCCACTTT
cdr3_aa: CASSQDLGSNSPLHF

j_call: TRBJ2-3
clone_size: few
d_call: .
v_call: TRBV7-6
cdr3_nt: TGTGCCAGCAGCTTATCATCCGGGAGCGCAGCCCCGGATACGCAGTATTTT
cdr3_aa: CASSLSSGSAAPDTQYF

j_call: TRBJ2-3
clone_size: .
d_call: TRBD2
v_call: TRBV4-1
cdr3_nt: TGCGCCAGCAGCCCCCAAGGGCTAGCGGGAGGCACAGATACGCAGTATTTT
cdr3_aa: CASSPQGLAGGTDTQYF

j_call: TRBJ2-2
clone_size: .
d_call: TRBD2
v_call: TRBV10-3
cdr3_nt: TGTGCCATCGCTACGGCGGGACTAAACACCGGGGAGCTGTTTTTT
cdr3_aa: CAIATAGLNTGELFF

j_call: TRBJ2-1
clone_size: .
d_call: TRBD2
v_call: TRBV7-2
cdr3_nt: TGTGCCAGCAGACTAGCGTTTAGCTCCTACAATGAGCAGTTCTTC
cdr3_aa: CASRLAFSSYNEQFF

j_call: TRBJ2-6
clone_size: once
d_call: .
v_call: TRBV6-5
cdr3_nt: TGTGCCAGCAGTCGAGTGGCGCCCGGGGCCAACGTCCTGACTTTC
cdr3_aa: CASSRVAPGANVLTF

j_call: TRBJ2-1
clone_size: many
d_call: .
v_call: TRBV6-2/TRBV6-3
cdr3_nt: TGTGCCAGCCGCCGACAGGGAGGCAATGAGCAGTTCTTC
cdr3_aa: CASRRQGGNEQFF

j_call: TRBJ1-1
clone_size: .
d_call: .
v_call: TRBV4-2
cdr3_nt: TGTGCCAGCAGCCAATTGGGGGGCGGGGGGCGCGACACTGAAGCTTTCTTT
cdr3_aa: CASSQLGGGGRDTEAFF

j_call: TRBJ2-7
clone_size: .
d_call: .
v_call: TRBV7-2
cdr3_nt: TGTGCCAGCAGCGCCGCGTTGTACGAGCAGTACTTC
cdr3_aa: CASSAALYEQYF

j_call: TRBJ2-1
clone_size: .
d_call: .
v_call: TRBV2
cdr3_nt: TGTGCCAGCAGTGAGGATCAGAGACCCCCCAACAACAATGAGCAGTTCTTC
cdr3_aa: CASSEDQRPPNNNEQFF

j_call: TRBJ2-3
clone_size: .
d_call: .
v_call: TRBV10-2
cdr3_nt: TGCGCCAGCGGGGGGGCCCGACCAGATACGCAGTATTTT
cdr3_aa: CASGGARPDTQYF

j_call: TRBJ2-3
clone_size: .
d_call: TRBD2
v_call: TRBV4-1
cdr3_nt: TGCGCCAGCAGCCAAGGGAGCGGGGGGGCGCAAGATACGCAGTATTTT
cdr3_aa: CASSQGSGGAQDTQYF

j_call: TRBJ2-1
clone_size: few
d_call: TRBD2
v_call: TRBV11-1
cdr3_nt: TGTGCCAGCAGCTTAGCGCGTTCTAGCGGGAGGGCTATCAGCTCCTACAATGAGCAGTTCTTC
cdr3_aa: CASSLARSSGRAISSYNEQFF

j_call: TRBJ2-1
clone_size: few
d_call: .
v_call: TRBV28
cdr3_nt: TGTGCCAGCAGTTTAGGGGGGAGAGGAATGAATGAGCAGTTCTTC
cdr3_aa: CASSLGGRGMNEQFF

j_call: TRBJ2-2
clone_size: .
d_call: .
v_call: TRBV7-8
cdr3_nt: TGTGCCAGCAAACTACTGGGGGACACCGGGGAGCTGTTTTTT
cdr3_aa: CASKLLGDTGELFF

j_call: TRBJ1-5
clone_size: .
d_call: .
v_call: TRBV2
cdr3_nt: TGTGCCAGCAGGACTACAGGGAATAGCAATCAGCCCCAGCATTTT
cdr3_aa: CASRTTGNSNQPQHF

j_call: TRBJ2-1
clone_size: once
d_call: .
v_call: TRBV11-3
cdr3_nt: TGTGCCAGCAGCTTAGCAGGGTCAGGGAGTCGCAATGAGCAGTTCTTC
cdr3_aa: CASSLAGSGSRNEQFF

j_call: TRBJ2-3
clone_size: .
d_call: .
v_call: TRBV7-2
cdr3_nt: TGTGCCAACAGCTCCCCTCCAGGGAGAAGCACAGATACGCAGTATTTT
cdr3_aa: CANSSPPGRSTDTQYF

j_call: TRBJ1-5
clone_size: .
d_call: .
v_call: TRBV27
cdr3_nt: TGTGCCAGCAGGAAAAGTCGCAATCAGCCCCAGCATTTT
cdr3_aa: CASRKSRNQPQHF

j_call: TRBJ1-2
clone_size: .
d_call: .
v_call: TRBV20-1
cdr3_nt: TGCAGTGCTAGTGAATTAGGGGATGACGGCTACACCTTC
cdr3_aa: CSASELGDDGYTF

j_call: TRBJ2-3
clone_size: few
d_call: .
v_call: TRBV4-3
cdr3_nt: TGCGCCAGCAGCCAAGATGGGACTGCCCATACGCAGTATTTT
cdr3_aa: CASSQDGTAHTQYF

j_call: TRBJ2-3
clone_size: .
d_call: .
v_call: TRBV11-3
cdr3_nt: TGTGCCAGCAGCCAAACTCCCACTAGCACAGATACGCAGTATTTT
cdr3_aa: CASSQTPTSTDTQYF

j_call: TRBJ2-1
clone_size: many
d_call: .
v_call: TRBV5-5
cdr3_nt: TGTGCCAGCAGCTTGGCCCCAAACAATGAGCAGTTCTTC
cdr3_aa: CASSLAPNNEQFF

j_call: TRBJ2-3
clone_size: .
d_call: TRBD2
v_call: TRBV20-1
cdr3_nt: TGCAGTGCTAGAGATATGGGACTAGCGGGATCAGATACGCAGTATTTT
cdr3_aa: CSARDMGLAGSDTQYF

j_call: TRBJ2-5
clone_size: few
d_call: .
v_call: TRBV4-3
cdr3_nt: TGCGCCAGCAGCCAAGGTTCGCGGGGCGGAGGGAGAGAGACCCAGTACTTC
cdr3_aa: CASSQGSRGGGRETQYF